Listed here are 16 T cell receptor beta chains from one sample, sequenced in a study of early T cells in non-severe SARS-CoV-2 infection. TCRdb re-called the 5' RACE reads with MiXCR, one entry per CDR3 protein. The sample shows 25,000 to 30,000 distinct CDR3 sequences, 3.5% to 5% of them seen only once. Sequencing was performed on whole blood. The receptor set was obtained from an adult who was a healthcare worker with PCR-confirmed SARS-CoV-2 infection or an uninfected control (not recorded which).

At least ten counts were recorded for this clonotype. The chain employs TRBV10-3 and TRBJ1-4, with D hard to call. Trimming removed 3 bases from V and 7 bases from J, with 6 bases in between. Germline V gene sequence: CDR1 ENHRY, CDR2 SYGVKD. The CDR3 length is 12 residues. The CDR3 DNA sequence: TGTGCCATCAGTGACAGGCCTGAAAAACTGTTTTTT. Translated, it gives CAISDRPEKLFF.

This clonotype came up many times. The J gene is TRBJ1-5, the V gene TRBV20-1, with D perhaps TRBD1 (6 bases). The CDR3 extends over 13 amino acids. From germline, CDR1 is DFQATT and CDR2 SNEGSKA (reference sequence). CDR3 sequence (DNA): TGCAGCCACTTGGGGGGGCCAGGACAGCCCCAGCATTTT. This codes for CSHLGGPGQPQHF.

The chain carries TRBV7-9 and TRBJ2-1; 7 bases align to TRBD1. V trimming: 0 bases; J trimming: 1 base; junction bases outside the gene matches: 3. Looked up from germline, CDR1 is SEHNR and CDR2 is FQNEAQ (reference sequence). CDR3 length: 16 residues. CDR3 in amino acids: CASSLAGTVSYNEQFF. DNA of the CDR3: TGTGCCAGCAGCTTAGCCGGGACAGTTTCCTACAATGAGCAGTTCTTC.

This clonotype was counted at least ten times. This rearrangement joins TRBV20-1 to TRBJ1-4; D is ambiguous. Germline V gene lookup returns CDR1 DFQATT and CDR2 SNEGSKA (reference sequence). This CDR3 has 11 amino acids. Here the CDR3 DNA reads TGCACCGGGCCTGCTGAAGGCTCCCTGTTTTTT. It codes for CTGPAEGSLFF.

This clonotype was found many times. The chain links TRBV7-9 to TRBJ1-5; 11 positions match TRBD1. V lost 2 bases to trimming and J lost 6 bases; unmatched junction nucleotides: 9. The CDR3 loop spans 17 amino acids. Germline V gene lookup returns CDR1 SEHNR and CDR2 FQNEAQ (reference sequence). CDR3 in DNA: TGTGCCAGCAGCTTACCCGGGACAGGGGGATTGGTTCAGCCCCAGCATTTT. It translates to CASSLPGTGGLVQPQHF. The variable domain in full, with the rest retrieved from reference TRBV7-9 and TRBJ1-5, is DTGVSQNPRHKITKRGQNVTFRCDPISEHNRLYWYRQTLGQGPEFLTYFQNEAQLEKSRLLSDRFSAERPKGSFSTLEIQRTEQGDSAMYLCASSLPGTGGLVQPQHFGDGTRLSIL.

Sample share makes this clonotype medium-sized (0.01 to 0.1%). The genes are TRBV20-1 and TRBJ2-1; TRBD1 is a possible D gene (6 bases). This CDR3 contains 12 residues. The ends were cut back, 5 bases at V and 14 bases at J, with 19 bases in the middle. CDR1 and CDR2 from the germline V gene are DFQATT and SNEGSKA (reference sequence). The CDR3 loop is CSAGPGADAEFF. The CDR3 coding sequence is TGCAGTGCTGGCCCAGGGGCGGACGCTGAGTTCTTC.

The chain joins TRBV20-1 to TRBJ2-3; the D gene is possibly TRBD1 (6 bases). The length of the CDR3 is 14 residues. Germline V lookup: CDR1 DFQATT, CDR2 SNEGSKA (reference sequence). With 0 bases removed from V and 2 bases from J, the gap between germline ends came to 9 bases. This CDR3 reads CSAREGANTDTQYF. Here the CDR3 DNA reads TGCAGTGCTAGAGAGGGGGCTAACACAGATACGCAGTATTTT.

In this sample, this clonotype turned up many times. The chain uses TRBV12-3 or TRBV12-4 and TRBJ2-7; 7 nucleotides match TRBD1. The CDR3 contains 12 residues. J was trimmed by 3 bases and V by 8 bases; bases with no gene match: 4. This CDR3 reads CASSGQDYEQYF. CDR3 nucleotide sequence: TGTGCCAGCTCCGGACAGGACTACGAGCAGTACTTC.

The table lists this clonotype with many counts. The gene calls are TRBV5-4 and TRBJ2-2; D may be TRBD1 (6 bases). The CDR3 runs 16 residues. V dropped 4 bases and J dropped 4 bases, with 17 bases sitting between them. Germline V gives CDR1 SGHNT, CDR2 YYREEE (reference sequence). CDR3 region: CASSPTRQGSTGELFF. In DNA, the CDR3 is TGTGCCAGCAGCCCCACCCGGCAGGGGAGCACCGGGGAGCTGTTTTTT.

This clonotype was detected a few times. The chain recombines TRBV6-2 or TRBV6-3 with TRBJ2-5; 15 bases fit TRBD2. The CDR3 totals 17 residues. Germline V gene data show CDR1 as MNHEY and CDR2 as SVGEGT. Trimming cost V 5 bases and J 4 bases; bases outside gene matches: 8. DNA of the CDR3: TGTGCCAGCAGTCCGGGACTAGCGGGGGGCCCCCGAGAGACCCAGTACTTC. The encoded protein is CASSPGLAGGPRETQYF.

At least ten counts were recorded for this clonotype. This sequence joins TRBV7-2 and TRBJ2-1, with 10 nucleotides matching TRBD2. This CDR3 region has 16 residues. From germline, CDR1 is SGHTA and CDR2 FQGNSA. V trimming: 3 bases; J trimming: 4 bases; junction bases outside the gene matches: 6. The CDR3 loop reads CASSFNLLAGYNEQFF. In DNA form, the CDR3 reads TGTGCCAGCAGCTTTAATTTACTAGCGGGATACAATGAGCAGTTCTTC. Full variable domain (outside the CDR3, taken from reference TRBV7-2 and TRBJ2-1): GAGVSQSPSNKVTEKGKDVELRCDPISGHTALYWYRQSLGQGLEFLIYFQGNSAPDKSGLPSDRFSAERTGGSVSTLTIQRTQQEDSAVYLCASSFNLLAGYNEQFFGPGTRLTVL.

This clonotype was counted many times. The gene calls are TRBV19 and TRBJ2-5, with D perhaps given as TRBD1 or TRBD2 (5 bases each). Between the trimmed V and J ends, which lost 5 bases and 1 base, there was a span of 14 bases. The CDR3 has 15 amino acids. Looked up from germline, CDR1 is LNHDA and CDR2 is SQIVND (reference sequence). The chain's CDR3 is CASSSTGRIQETQYF. The CDR3 coding sequence is TGTGCCAGTAGTTCAACGGGGCGCATCCAAGAGACCCAGTACTTC. The entire variable domain, with the rest obtained from reference TRBV19 and TRBJ2-5, is as follows: DGGITQSPKYLFRKEGQNVTLSCEQNLNHDAMYWYRQDPGQGLRLIYYSQIVNDFQKGDIAEGYSVSREKKESFPLTVTSAQKNPTAFYLCASSSTGRIQETQYFGPGTRLLVL.

Ten or more counts support this clonotype. V is TRBV20-1 and J is TRBJ1-1; D ambiguous. V lost 2 bases, J lost 4 bases, and 17 bases lay in between. CDR3 size: 15 residues. Germline V gives CDR1 DFQATT, CDR2 SNEGSKA (reference sequence). CDR3 nucleotide sequence: TGCAGTGCTAGACTTTCCGGCACCCTTGGCACTGAAGCTTTCTTT. This sequence encodes CSARLSGTLGTEAFF.

The V call is TRBV2, the J call TRBJ1-4, with no clear D. V was shortened by 4 bases and J by 10 bases, with 13 bases between the two germline ends. Germline CDR1 is SNHLY and CDR2 is FYNNEI. The CDR3 extends over 13 amino acids. CDR3 DNA: TGTGCCAGCAGTGTTCTGGCAGGCCGAAAACTGTTTTTT. Amino acids: CASSVLAGRKLFF.

This clonotype has at least ten counts. This rearrangement joins TRBV7-9 to TRBJ2-1; D not certain. The CDR3 loop spans 12 amino acids. Germline V lookup: CDR1 SEHNR, CDR2 FQNEAQ (reference sequence). V was clipped by 4 bases and J by 8 bases, with 9 bases between them. The DNA for the CDR3 is TGTGCCAGCAGCTCCCGGGTTTATGAGCAGTTCTTC. Amino acid sequence: CASSSRVYEQFF.

This clonotype has at least ten counts. This chain links TRBV4-1 with TRBJ1-5; TRBD1 might be the D (5 bases). Germline V gene lookup returns CDR1 MGHRA and CDR2 YSYEKL. V lost 3 bases and J lost 6, with 18 bases in between. The CDR3 extends over 16 amino acids. The chain's CDR3 is CASSQGVTPEAQPQHF. The CDR3, as DNA: TGCGCCAGCAGCCAGGGGGTGACTCCTGAGGCTCAGCCCCAGCATTTT.